The 24 T cell receptor beta chains given below trace back to one sample, sequenced in a study of T cell repertoires in cytomegalovirus infection. Via MiXCR, TCRdb re-called the reads, giving one row per CDR3 protein. In the table there are around 800,000 distinct CDR3 sequences, less than 35% of which are singletons. What these receptors recognize is not known. This material consisted of cultured CD8+ T cells from PBMCs, taken from culture after CMV antigen stimulation. The receptors stem from a human donor in good health (CMV status not recorded). Some clones in this sample may be carry-over from other donors' samples.

The genes are TRBV19 and TRBJ1-2, with 9 bases fitting TRBD1. Unmatched junction bases numbered 12, after V lost 5 bases and J lost 8 bases. The CDR3 runs 15 residues. CDR1 and CDR2 (germline): LNHDA, SQIVND (reference sequence). The CDR3 nucleotides read TGTGCCAGTAGTCCGACTATCCGGACAGGGGACGGCTACACCTTC. It translates to CASSPTIRTGDGYTF.

The chain has TRBV5-1 and TRBJ1-1; 8 bases fit TRBD1. Germline lookup yields CDR1 SGHRS and CDR2 YFSETQ. The V segment lost 3 bases and the J segment 5 bases; nucleotides outside the gene matches: 18. This CDR3 is built from 18 residues. The CDR3 loop is CASSSTPDRVDLRTEAFF. The CDR3 DNA sequence: TGCGCCAGCAGCTCCACCCCGGACAGGGTTGATCTGAGAACTGAAGCTTTCTTT.

V and J are TRBV15 and TRBJ1-6, with a tentative D call TRBD1 (5 bases). Trimming took 0 bases from V and 10 from J, leaving 13 bases between them. Per germline, CDR1 LNHNV and CDR2 YYDKDF (reference sequence). The CDR3 loop spans 15 amino acids. Here the CDR3 DNA reads TGTGCCACCAGCAGAGATGGGCAGGGCTACTCACCCCTCCACTTT. Amino acid sequence: CATSRDGQGYSPLHF.

This clonotype has a handful of counts. The chain carries TRBV7-6 and TRBJ1-2; D ambiguous. V lost 8 bases, J lost 6 bases, and 16 bases lay in between. Looked up from germline, CDR1 is SGHVS and CDR2 is FNYEAQ. The CDR3 loop spans 13 amino acids. CDR3 coding DNA: TGTGCCAGCCCCGCACCGGGTGAGGATGGCTACACCTTC. This sequence encodes CASPAPGEDGYTF. The full variable domain, in which reference TRBV7-6 and TRBJ1-2 provide the parts outside the CDR3, is GAGVSQSPRYKVTKRGQDVALRCDPISGHVSLYWYRQALGQGPEFLTYFNYEAQQDKSGLPNDRFSAERPEGSISTLTIQRTEQRDSAMYRCASPAPGEDGYTFGSGTRLTVV.

The V and J genes are TRBV12-3 or TRBV12-4 and TRBJ1-2; D perhaps matches TRBD1 (6 bases). The germline V and J ends were trimmed by 7 bases and 3 bases, with 12 bases remaining between them. The CDR3 has 13 residues. CDR3 DNA: TGTGCCAGCAAACAGGGCGCTCACTATGGCTACACCTTC. It specifies CASKQGAHYGYTF.

Concerning this clonotype itself: The junction and the germline gene differ at one end; a read error may be behind it. This chain uses TRBV5-6 with TRBJ2-6, with TRBD1 matching over 8 bases. The CDR3 runs 16 residues. From germline, CDR1 is SGHDT and CDR2 YYEEEE. CDR3 nucleotides: TGTGCCAGCAGCCCGTGGACAGGGCTTGGGGCCATCGTCCTGACTTTC. It codes for CASSPWTGLGAIVLTF.

The chain carries TRBV27 and TRBJ1-5; D is undetermined. The CDR3 consists of 15 residues. The V end lost 0 bases, the J end lost 4 bases, and 10 bases lay between the germline ends. The germline CDR1 and CDR2 sequences are MNHEY and SMNVEV (reference sequence). Here the CDR3 reads CASSLSGYENQPQHF. In DNA, the CDR3 is TGTGCCAGCAGTTTATCCGGGTACGAGAATCAGCCCCAGCATTTT.

J is TRBJ2-2 and V is TRBV28; D possibly corresponds to TRBD2 (6 bases). V lost 6 bases and J 5 bases, leaving 16 bases between the germline ends. The CDR3 sequence is 15 residues long. The V gene's germline CDR1 is MDHEN and CDR2 SYDVKM. CDR3 DNA: TGTGCCAGCAGCCTCTTCATTGCGGGGACCGGGGAGCTGTTTTTT. Its translation is CASSLFIAGTGELFF. Drawing the rest from reference TRBV28 and TRBJ2-2, the complete variable domain is DVKVTQSSRYLVKRTGEKVFLECVQDMDHENMFWYRQDPGLGLRLIYFSYDVKMKEKGDIPEGYSVSREKKERFSLILESASTNQTSMYLCASSLFIAGTGELFFGEGSRLTVL.

This clonotype turned up a few times. The gene calls are TRBV6-1 and TRBJ1-2; no clear D. This CDR3 comprises 14 residues. The germline CDR1 and CDR2 sequences are MNHNS and SASEGT. The germline V and J ends were trimmed by 2 bases and 4 bases, with 11 bases remaining between them. CDR3 DNA: TGTGCCAGCAGTGAATGGAAAGCCGGCTATGGCTACACCTTC. Amino acid sequence: CASSEWKAGYGYTF.

This clonotype was seen a few times. This chain uses TRBV20-1 with TRBJ2-1; 9 nucleotides match TRBD2. The CDR3 contains 14 residues. CDR1 DFQATT and CDR2 SNEGSKA come from the germline V gene (reference sequence). Germline trimming cut 0 bases from V and 7 bases from J; bases unmatched to any gene: 4. Written as DNA, the CDR3 is TGCAGTGCTAGAGATATTAGCGGGGGTAATGAGCAGTTCTTC. This codes for CSARDISGGNEQFF.

The chain employs TRBV18 and TRBJ1-3, with a weak D call TRBD1 (5 bases). V dropped 6 bases and J dropped 5 bases, with 11 bases sitting between them. The CDR3 length is 13 residues. Germline V gene lookup returns CDR1 KGHSH and CDR2 LQKENI. The CDR3 nucleotides read TGTGCCAGCTCGCCCCCGGACAGAAACACCATATATTTT. Its translation is CASSPPDRNTIYF.

The chain has TRBV6-1 and TRBJ2-2; 9 bases align to TRBD1. The length of the CDR3 is 17 residues. In germline, CDR1 is MNHNS, CDR2 SASEGT. V lost 5 bases to trimming and J lost 3 bases; unmatched junction nucleotides: 10. In DNA, the CDR3 is TGTGCCAGCAGTTTGGACAGGGGACTCCTCGACACCGGGGAGCTGTTTTTT. As protein: CASSLDRGLLDTGELFF.

This clonotype occurred many times. This chain connects TRBV11-3 to TRBJ2-1, with TRBD2 matching over 11 bases. The germline CDR1 and CDR2 sequences are SGHNT and YENEEA. The CDR3 has 16 amino acids. Germline trimming cut 5 bases from V and 3 bases from J; bases unmatched to any gene: 6. This CDR3 is CASSPPTSGDYNEQFF. The CDR3 DNA reads as TGTGCCAGCAGCCCGCCGACTAGCGGGGACTACAATGAGCAGTTCTTC.

This clonotype has a count of ten or more. J is TRBJ1-1 and V is TRBV7-6; a weak D match, TRBD1 (6 bases). The CDR3 is 16 amino acids. The ends were cut back, 1 base at V and 3 bases at J, with 15 bases in the middle. Germline assignment: CDR1 SGHVS and CDR2 FNYEAQ. CDR3 DNA: TGTGCCAGCAGCTTAGGTTCGGCAGGGGCCCACACTGAAGCTTTCTTT. Protein: CASSLGSAGAHTEAFF.

This clonotype was found many times. The rearrangement uses TRBV27 and TRBJ1-2; 8 bases map to TRBD1. This CDR3 spans 13 amino acids. Germline V CDR1 and CDR2: MNHEY, SMNVEV (reference sequence). Trimming at V came to 5 bases and at J to 7 bases, leaving 6 bases not matched to a gene. The CDR3 spells CASSLAGGSGYTF. CDR3 nucleotides: TGTGCCAGCAGTCTCGCAGGGGGCTCTGGCTACACCTTC.

This clonotype was recorded many times. At one boundary the junction diverges from the germline segment, which might be a read error. The chain uses TRBV5-1 and TRBJ2-6; TRBD1 might be the D (5 bases). Germline V gene sequence: CDR1 SGHRS, CDR2 YFSETQ. The CDR3 is made up of 16 amino acids. For the CDR3, the DNA is TGTGCCAGCAGCTTGGGGCAAGGCTCTGGGGCCAACGTCCTGACTTTC. Its protein product is CASSLGQGSGANVLTF.

The CDR3 spells CASSHGQGHGQFF. The CDR3 DNA sequence: TGTGCCAGCAGTCACGGACAGGGACACGGGCAGTTCTTC. The chain is built from TRBV27 and TRBJ2-1; 8 bases agree with TRBD1. CDR1 MNHEY and CDR2 SMNVEV come from the germline V gene (reference sequence). V shed 5 bases, J shed 12 bases, and the junction held 9 bases outside the gene matches. This CDR3 has 13 amino acids.

J is TRBJ2-1 and V is TRBV29-1, with a possible D match to TRBD1 (7 bases). The CDR3 sequence is 14 residues long. V dropped 4 bases and J dropped 4 bases, with 14 bases sitting between them. Germline V CDR1 and CDR2: SQVTM, ANQGSEA. The CDR3 DNA follows: TGCAGCGTTGTTCAGGGGGGCCGATACAATGAGCAGTTCTTC. Protein: CSVVQGGRYNEQFF.

The rearrangement uses TRBV6-1 and TRBJ2-3, with TRBD1 as a possible D gene (5 bases). The V gene's germline CDR1 is MNHNS and CDR2 SASEGT. There are 14 residues in the CDR3. V was trimmed by 6 bases and J by 4 bases, leaving 14 bases between them. CDR3 amino acids: CASSSTLGADTQYF. Written as DNA, the CDR3 is TGTGCCAGCAGCTCAACCCTAGGGGCAGATACGCAGTATTTT.

This clonotype was seen just once. CDR3 sequence reads: CASRELQGTIGYTF. The CDR3, as DNA: TGTGCCAGCAGAGAACTACAGGGCACTATTGGCTACACCTTC. The rearrangement uses TRBV6-2 or TRBV6-3 and TRBJ1-2, with D possibly matching TRBD1 (6 bases). The V gene's germline CDR1 is MNHEY and CDR2 SVGEGT. The CDR3 has 14 residues. Trimming removed 6 bases at V and 7 bases at J, with 18 bases between.

The rearrangement links TRBV27 to TRBJ1-2; unclear D gene. Trimming stripped 5 bases from V and 8 bases from J, with 18 bases between. The germline V gene has CDR1 MNHEY and CDR2 SMNVEV (reference sequence). The CDR3 is 14 amino acids. CDR3 region: CASSPFGPWEGYTF. CDR3 nucleotides: TGTGCCAGCAGTCCCTTCGGGCCTTGGGAGGGCTACACCTTC.

This chain links TRBV11-2 with TRBJ2-7, with D perhaps matching TRBD1 or TRBD2 (6 bases each). Germline V gives CDR1 SGHAT, CDR2 FQNNGV. The CDR3 is made up of 13 amino acids. In DNA form, the CDR3 reads TGTACCAGCAGCTACGGGGGCCTCTACGAGCAGTACGTC. Its translation is CTSSYGGLYEQYV.

This sequence joins TRBV7-1 and TRBJ2-1, with 13 bases identical to TRBD2. TRBV7-1 is an open reading frame, and its role is uncertain. V was pared by 7 bases and J by 3 bases, with 6 bases of the junction left unmatched. The CDR3 is made up of 16 amino acids. The chain's CDR3 is CASNSRTSGGYNEQFF. The CDR3 coding sequence is TGTGCCAGCAACTCTAGGACTAGCGGGGGCTACAATGAGCAGTTCTTC.

In this sample, this clonotype turned up many times. This chain uses TRBV19 with TRBJ1-1; weak D call: TRBD1 (6 bases). CDR1 and CDR2 from the germline V gene are LNHDA and SQIVND (reference sequence). Trimming shortened V by 4 bases and J by 8 bases, and 14 bases separated the two germline ends. The CDR3 contains 13 residues. The CDR3 nucleotides are TGTGCCAGTAGTACCCGATACAGGGAGGAAGCTTTCTTT. Amino acid sequence: CASSTRYREEAFF.